One and the same sample provided the 26 T cell receptor beta chains below, sequenced in a study of spatial heterogeneity in lung cancer. TCRdb analysed the 5' RACE reads with MiXCR anew, one entry per CDR3 protein. This sample has about 4,400 distinct CDR3 sequences, with 30% to 35% found just once. Time point: sample taken at primary tumor resection. The study sequenced unsorted whole RNA from tumor, nontumor lung or frozen PBMC. This specimen consisted of PBMCs, obtained at surgery. Receptors originate from a male donor with early-stage non-small cell lung cancer.

In regard to this clonotype: This beta chain is off target for a library built for alpha chains, so its abundance means little. The CDR3 spells CASSLVQGGSYEQYF. The CDR3 DNA is TGTGCCAGCAGCTTAGTACAGGGCGGATCCTACGAGCAGTACTTC. V usage is TRBV7-9 and J usage is TRBJ2-7, with D perhaps matching TRBD1 (6 bases). Trimming left V 1 base short and J 1 base short, with 11 bases between. Germline CDR1 reads SEHNR; CDR2 reads FQNEAQ (reference sequence). The CDR3 covers 15 residues.

A note on this clonotype: The size of this beta chain means little, since it is a stray read in a library made for alpha chains. V is TRBV7-9 and J is TRBJ2-3; TRBD2 aligns across 8 bases. V gave up 3 bases and J gave up 3 bases; unmatched junction bases: 11. Germline assignment: CDR1 SEHNR and CDR2 FQNEAQ (reference sequence). The CDR3 is 17 amino acids. CDR3 region: CASSFRGAGEETDTQYF. CDR3 coding DNA: TGTGCCAGCAGCTTCAGGGGAGCGGGAGAGGAGACAGATACGCAGTATTTT.

Of note for this clonotype: Since the library was made to target alpha chains, this beta chain is a stray read and its abundance is not meaningful. The chain employs TRBV7-9 and TRBJ2-3; D remains ambiguous. With 11 bases removed from V and 11 bases from J, the gap between germline ends came to 8 bases. This CDR3 is built from 8 residues. Germline V gene data show CDR1 as SEHNR and CDR2 as FQNEAQ (reference sequence). CDR3 DNA sequence: TGTGCCCTCGGGCAGCAGTATTTT. Residues: CALGQQYF.

This clonotype was seen a few times. Since the library was made to target alpha chains, this beta chain is a stray read and its abundance is not meaningful. This chain uses TRBV28 with TRBJ2-3; the D is unclear. CDR1 is MDHEN and CDR2 is SYDVKM in the germline V gene. V lost 5 bases to trimming and J lost 0 bases, with 15 bases between them. CDR3 size: 16 residues. The CDR3 protein is CASSGTAPSSTDTQYF. The CDR3 DNA reads TGTGCCAGCAGTGGCACAGCCCCTTCTAGCACAGATACGCAGTATTTT.

Comment on this clonotype: Found in a library prepared for alpha chains, this beta chain is an off-target read, and its abundance has little meaning. The rearrangement joins TRBV6-7 to TRBJ2-2; no definite D call. TRBV6-7 is noted as an ORF with a role that remains uncertain. CDR3 size: 16 residues. The V gene lost 0 bases and the J gene lost 1 base, with 9 bases spanning the gap. CDR3 sequence: CASSYSRSGNTGELFF. The CDR3 DNA follows: TGTGCCAGCAGTTACTCGAGATCCGGGAACACCGGGGAGCTGTTTTTT.

This clonotype was observed a few times. This beta chain is a stray read from a library made for alpha chains; its abundance is not meaningful. The V and J genes are TRBV28 and TRBJ2-7, with D unclear. V was pared by 8 bases and J by 2 bases, with 28 bases between. The CDR3 spans 18 residues. CDR1 is MDHEN, CDR2 SYDVKM, per germline. The CDR3 reads CASGASTQSLRSPYEQYF. The CDR3 DNA sequence: TGTGCCAGCGGCGCCTCCACGCAGAGCCTTCGGTCGCCCTACGAGCAGTACTTC.

The sample holds a few counts of this clonotype. This beta chain is off target for a library built for alpha chains, so its abundance means little. The rearrangement joins TRBV20-1 to TRBJ2-7; TRBD2 matches 9 bases. Germline V gives CDR1 DFQATT, CDR2 SNEGSKA (reference sequence). The length of the CDR3 is 15 residues. Trimming cost V 5 bases and J 0 bases; bases outside gene matches: 8. The CDR3 DNA sequence: TGCAGTGCTGCCCACAGCGGGAGGAGCTCCTACGAGCAGTACTTC. Protein product: CSAAHSGRSSYEQYF.

For this clonotype: This beta chain is off target for a library built for alpha chains, so its abundance means little. This chain links TRBV19 with TRBJ2-7, with 12 nucleotides matching TRBD1. The CDR3 covers 14 residues. CDR1 is LNHDA, CDR2 SQIVND, per germline (reference sequence). V lost 9 bases and J lost 3; bases outside the gene matches: 6. In nucleotides, the CDR3 is TGTGCCAGCGCCGGGACAGGGGGCTTCTACGAGCAGTACTTC. Translated: CASAGTGGFYEQYF. Using reference TRBV19 and TRBJ2-7 for the parts outside the CDR3, the full variable domain is DGGITQSPKYLFRKEGQNVTLSCEQNLNHDAMYWYRQDPGQGLRLIYYSQIVNDFQKGDIAEGYSVSREKKESFPLTVTSAQKNPTAFYLCASAGTGGFYEQYFGPGTRLTVT.

In the case of this clonotype: In a library made to pick up alpha chains, this beta chain is a stray read with a size that means little. The V call is TRBV27, the J call TRBJ2-3; D ambiguous. The V end lost 4 bases, the J end lost 0 bases, and 5 bases lay between the germline ends. The CDR3 spans 13 residues. CDR1 MNHEY and CDR2 SMNVEV come from the germline V gene (reference sequence). CDR3 loop: CASSSKSTDTQYF. The CDR3 nucleotides are TGTGCCAGCAGTTCCAAGAGCACAGATACGCAGTATTTT.

With regard to this clonotype: Because the library targeted alpha chains, this beta chain is an off-target read whose size means little. This rearrangement joins TRBV7-3 to TRBJ2-1; tentative D call: TRBD1 (5 bases). The CDR3 spans 17 residues. Germline V gene lookup returns CDR1 SGHTA and CDR2 FQGTGA. Between the trimmed V and J ends, which lost 1 base and 7 bases, there was a span of 20 bases. CDR3 nucleotide sequence: TGTGCCAGCAGCTTAAACGGAAGGCAGGGAAAGGGGAATGAGCAGTTCTTC. Protein sequence: CASSLNGRQGKGNEQFF.

Of note for this clonotype: A library made for alpha chains picked up this beta chain off target, so its size means little. The rearrangement links TRBV20-1 to TRBJ2-7, with D possibly being TRBD1 (6 bases). V was pared by 2 bases and J by 3 bases, with 20 bases between. Germline values: CDR1 DFQATT, CDR2 SNEGSKA (reference sequence). The CDR3 length is 16 residues. CDR3 sequence reads: CSARNYGQPGNYEQYF. In DNA, the CDR3 is TGCAGTGCTAGAAACTACGGACAGCCTGGAAACTACGAGCAGTACTTC.

There are a few counts of this clonotype. This beta chain is off target for a library built for alpha chains, so its abundance means little. The rearrangement uses TRBV29-1 and TRBJ2-5; 11 nucleotides agree with TRBD1. Trimming at V came to 6 bases and at J to 4 bases, leaving 10 bases not matched to a gene. Germline V gene sequence: CDR1 SQVTM, CDR2 ANQGSEA. This CDR3 contains 15 residues. The CDR3 coding sequence is TGCAGCGTAGGGAGGACAGGGGGCGCGGGAGAGACCCAGTACTTC. Translation: CSVGRTGGAGETQYF.

As to this clonotype: Found in a library prepared for alpha chains, this beta chain is an off-target read, and its abundance has little meaning. The CDR3 here is CASSGPGPANTGELFF. In nucleotides, the CDR3 is TGTGCCAGTAGTGGACCAGGGCCCGCGAACACCGGGGAGCTGTTTTTT. This chain joins TRBV19 and TRBJ2-2; possible D gene TRBD1, 5 bases. Per the germline V gene, CDR1 is LNHDA and CDR2 is SQIVND (reference sequence). The CDR3 loop spans 16 amino acids. Trimming left V 5 bases short and J 0 bases short, with 13 bases between.

The sample holds a few counts of this clonotype. The library was prepared for alpha chains; this beta chain is a stray read, so its frequency means little. This chain's CDR3 is CATSDLLYEQFF. The CDR3 nucleotides read TGTGCCACCAGTGATTTGCTGTATGAGCAGTTCTTC. This chain joins TRBV24-1 and TRBJ2-1; unclear D gene. The V gene's germline CDR1 is KGHDR and CDR2 SFDVKD. Between the trimmed V and J ends, which lost 0 bases and 8 bases, there was a span of 4 bases. The CDR3 is 12 amino acids.

As regards this clonotype: This beta chain slipped into a library made for alpha chains as a stray read, so its size is not meaningful. V and J are TRBV5-1 and TRBJ2-3; 14 bases match TRBD2. Germline trimming cut 4 bases from V and 6 bases from J; bases unmatched to any gene: 4. CDR3 length equals 15 residues. From germline, CDR1 is SGHRS and CDR2 YFSETQ. The DNA for the CDR3 is TGCGCCAGCAGCGTGGGACTAGCGGGAGTCGATACGCAGTATTTT. Translation: CASSVGLAGVDTQYF.

Comment on this clonotype: This beta chain appears as a stray read in a library generated for alpha chains; its size is not informative. CDR3 protein: CSAGKTVANTEAFF. The CDR3 DNA is TGCAGTGCTGGGAAGACAGTTGCGAACACTGAAGCTTTCTTT. The chain couples TRBV20-1 to TRBJ1-1; tentatively, D is TRBD1 (5 bases). V was shortened by 5 bases and J by 1 base, with 14 bases between the two germline ends. This CDR3 region has 14 residues. CDR1 DFQATT and CDR2 SNEGSKA come from the germline V gene (reference sequence).

This clonotype is labeled large. For a library built for alpha chains, this beta chain is a stray read; little rests on its size. The chain recombines TRBV27 with TRBJ2-1, with TRBD1 identical over 7 bases. Germline V CDR1 and CDR2: MNHEY, SMNVEV (reference sequence). V trimming: 1 base; J trimming: 2 bases; junction bases outside the gene matches: 2. The CDR3 consists of 15 residues. For the CDR3, the DNA is TGTGCCAGCAGTTTATGGCAGGGGGCCTACAATGAGCAGTTCTTC. Amino acids: CASSLWQGAYNEQFF.

A note on this clonotype: A library made for alpha chains picked up this beta chain off target, so its size means little. The rearrangement uses TRBV13 and TRBJ2-7; D gene uncertain. The CDR3 is 15 residues long. Germline assignment: CDR1 PRHDT and CDR2 FYEKMQ (reference sequence). Between the trimmed V and J ends, which lost 2 bases and 0 bases, there was a span of 11 bases. The CDR3, as DNA: TGTGCCAGCAGCTTAAACCCGCTAGGCTCCTACGAGCAGTACTTC. Its protein is CASSLNPLGSYEQYF.

Note on this clonotype: A library prepared for alpha chains yielded this beta chain as an off-target read; its size is of little meaning. The rearrangement links TRBV4-1 to TRBJ2-5, with D possibly matching TRBD1 (6 bases). Looked up from germline, CDR1 is MGHRA and CDR2 is YSYEKL. This CDR3 region has 13 residues. The ends were cut back, 4 bases at V and 3 bases at J, with 9 bases in the middle. This CDR3 reads CASSRAGEETQYF. The DNA of the CDR3 is TGCGCCAGCAGCCGGGCAGGGGAAGAGACCCAGTACTTC.

Turning to this clonotype: With the library built for alpha chains, this beta chain is off target and its frequency is not meaningful. CDR3 in amino acids: CASSSPHREEYEQYF. The CDR3 DNA follows: TGTGCCAGCAGCTCCCCCCACAGGGAGGAATACGAGCAGTACTTC. This chain uses TRBV6-5 with TRBJ2-7; the D gene could be TRBD1 or TRBD2 (6 bases each). The germline V gene has CDR1 MNHEY and CDR2 SVGAGI. V gave up 6 bases and J gave up 4 bases, with 19 bases separating them. The CDR3 consists of 15 residues.

Of note for this clonotype: Being off target in a library aimed at alpha chains, this beta chain has a size of little meaning. The CDR3 DNA reads TGCAGTGCTGCGGGACTTGACACCGGGGAGCTGTTTTTT. Its translation is CSAAGLDTGELFF. The V and J genes are TRBV20-1 and TRBJ2-2; TRBD2 is a possible D gene (6 bases). V was pared by 5 bases and J by 3 bases, with 10 bases between. This CDR3 contains 13 residues. Germline assignment: CDR1 DFQATT and CDR2 SNEGSKA (reference sequence).

About this clonotype: This beta chain turned up in a library designed for alpha chains; as an off-target read, its abundance says little. This chain connects TRBV10-1 to TRBJ2-1; TRBD1 aligns across 8 bases. CDR3 size: 15 residues. Germline CDR1 reads WNHNN; CDR2 reads SYGVQD (reference sequence). The V segment lost 3 bases and the J segment 8 bases; nucleotides outside the gene matches: 9. Here the CDR3 reads CASSEGGAGQDEQFF. CDR3 nucleotide sequence: TGCGCCAGCAGTGAAGGGGGCGCGGGACAGGATGAGCAGTTCTTC.

Concerning this clonotype: Within a library made for alpha chains, this beta chain is off target, and its count is uninformative. The rearrangement joins TRBV7-8 to TRBJ2-1, with D possibly TRBD2 on 5 matching bases. V gave up 4 bases and J gave up 0 bases, with 10 bases separating them. CDR1 and CDR2 (germline): SGHVS, FQNEAQ. The CDR3 has 15 residues. The CDR3 DNA reads TGTGCCAGCAGCTCCTTAGCGATCTCCTACAATGAGCAGTTCTTC. It yields the protein CASSSLAISYNEQFF.

As to this clonotype: This beta chain lies outside the target of a library built for alpha chains; its clone size means little. V usage is TRBV5-1 and J usage is TRBJ2-3; D perhaps matches TRBD2 (5 bases). The germline V and J ends were trimmed by 3 bases and 5 bases, with 13 bases remaining between them. The germline CDR1 and CDR2 sequences are SGHRS and YFSETQ. CDR3 length equals 14 residues. The CDR3 region is CASSSSGLGDTQYF. Written as DNA, the CDR3 is TGCGCCAGCAGCTCGTCGGGGTTGGGAGATACGCAGTATTTT.

About this clonotype: This beta chain is an off-target read within a library intended for alpha chains, so its frequency means little. The rearrangement uses TRBV19 and TRBJ2-1, with D possibly matching TRBD2 (5 bases). Germline CDR1 reads LNHDA; CDR2 reads SQIVND (reference sequence). The CDR3 covers 14 residues. The germline V and J ends were trimmed by 5 bases and 7 bases, with 15 bases remaining between them. CDR3 in DNA: TGTGCCAGTAGTCCGACTATCTACCTTAATGAGCAGTTCTTC. It yields the protein CASSPTIYLNEQFF.

The table lists this clonotype with a few counts. The library was designed around alpha chains, so this beta chain is a stray read whose abundance carries little weight. V is TRBV14 and J is TRBJ2-1; 13 nucleotides line up with TRBD2. Germline V CDR1 and CDR2: SGHDN, FVKESK. V was clipped by 5 bases and J by 9 bases; unmatched bases: 10. This CDR3 has 16 residues. The CDR3 loop is CASSVRLAGGRGEQFF. CDR3 bases: TGTGCCAGCAGCGTCCGACTAGCGGGAGGCCGGGGTGAGCAGTTCTTC.